The 24 T cell receptor beta chains below all came from one sample that was sequenced in a study of blood T cell repertoires in COVID-19. Here immunoSEQ multiplex PCR was the method, and the copy in TCRdb shows in-frame clones only, minus some. The profile shows about 70,000 clones, over 85% of them singletons. The sample was peripheral blood. These TCRs come from a man in his sixties with acute or convalescent COVID-19.

The rearrangement joins TRBV5-1 to TRBJ1-1; D unresolved. The ends were cut back, 7 bases at V and 1 base at J, with 11 bases in the middle. The CDR3 consists of 13 residues. Germline CDR1 is SGHRS and CDR2 is YFSETQ. The CDR3 sequence: CASHRHQNTEAFF. CDR3 DNA: TGCGCCAGCCACCGACACCAGAACACTGAAGCTTTCTTT.

The V gene is TRBV18, the J gene TRBJ2-7, with D possibly matching TRBD1 (6 bases). The germline gives CDR1 KGHSH, CDR2 LQKENI. The CDR3 is 13 amino acids. Trimming stripped 1 base from V and 2 bases from J, with 6 bases between. Written as DNA, the CDR3 is TGTGCCAGCTCACCACAGGGGGCCTACGAGCAGTACTTC. Protein product: CASSPQGAYEQYF.

This chain connects TRBV2 to TRBJ1-5; D ambiguous. Trimming took off 2 bases at V and 1 base at J, with 9 bases between the two ends. The CDR3 length is 15 residues. CDR1 and CDR2 from the germline V gene are SNHLY and FYNNEI. The CDR3 region has the DNA TGTGCCAGCAGTGAAATTTCAGGAAGCAATCAGCCCCAGCATTTT. Amino acids: CASSEISGSNQPQHF.

The chain uses TRBV6-5 and TRBJ2-6, with D perhaps TRBD1 (6 bases). V was cut by 3 bases and J by 4 bases, with 13 bases left in between. Germline-derived CDR1 and CDR2 are MNHEY and SVGAGI. The CDR3 length is 16 residues. In DNA, the CDR3 is TGTGCCAGCAGTTATGGCTCAGGGGCCGGGGCCAACGTCCTGACTTTC. It encodes CASSYGSGAGANVLTF.

The J gene is TRBJ2-6, the V gene TRBV5-1, with a weak D call TRBD1 (6 bases). The CDR3 runs to 17 residues. V lost 4 bases to trimming and J lost 0 bases, with 14 bases between them. In germline, CDR1 is SGHRS, CDR2 YFSETQ. The CDR3 is CASSPTGPSSGANVLTF. As DNA, the CDR3 is TGCGCCAGCAGCCCGACAGGACCCAGCTCTGGGGCCAACGTCCTGACTTTC.

The chain is built from TRBV9 and TRBJ1-1; a possible D gene is TRBD1 (6 bases). Trimming took off 3 bases at V and 4 bases at J, with 13 bases between the two ends. This CDR3 has 14 residues. Germline values: CDR1 SGDLS, CDR2 YYNGEE. The CDR3 reads CASSATGQFTEAFF. DNA for the CDR3: TGTGCCAGCAGCGCGACCGGACAGTTCACTGAAGCTTTCTTT.

The V gene is TRBV12-5, the J gene TRBJ1-1; TRBD1 aligns across 7 bases. V gave up 5 bases and J gave up 1 base; unmatched junction bases: 10. This CDR3 is built from 16 residues. Germline V gene data show CDR1 as LGHNT and CDR2 as FRNRAP. For the CDR3, the DNA is TGTGCTAGTGGTAACAACTTCAGGGGGACGAACACTGAAGCTTTCTTT. Protein: CASGNNFRGTNTEAFF.

The chain carries TRBV19 and TRBJ1-5; 7 bases map to TRBD1. V lost 3 bases to trimming and J lost 2 bases; unmatched junction nucleotides: 4. The CDR3 loop spans 15 amino acids. Per the germline V gene, CDR1 is LNHDA and CDR2 is SQIVND (reference sequence). The CDR3 is CASSILGQGNQPQHF. For the CDR3, the DNA is TGTGCCAGTAGTATTCTCGGACAGGGCAATCAGCCCCAGCATTTT. The full variable domain, completed using reference TRBV19 and TRBJ1-5, is DGGITQSPKYLFRKEGQNVTLSCEQNLNHDAMYWYRQDPGQGLRLIYYSQIVNDFQKGDIAEGYSVSREKKESFPLTVTSAQKNPTAFYLCASSILGQGNQPQHFGDGTRLSIL.

The sample holds one count of this clone. V gene TRBV19 combines with J gene TRBJ1-5; 7 bases map to TRBD1. The CDR3 loop spans 15 amino acids. Trimming cost V 4 bases and J 4 bases; bases outside gene matches: 7. CDR1 is LNHDA and CDR2 is SQIVND in the germline V gene (reference sequence). The CDR3 sequence: CASSRGPDRNQPQHF. In DNA, the CDR3 is TGTGCCAGTAGTAGGGGTCCGGACAGGAATCAGCCCCAGCATTTT.

This sequence joins TRBV11-3 and TRBJ1-4; the match to TRBD1 covers 9 bases. The V gene's germline CDR1 is SGHNT and CDR2 YENEEA. This CDR3 comprises 15 residues. V lost 5 bases to trimming and J lost 4 bases; unmatched junction nucleotides: 5. For the CDR3, the DNA is TGTGCCAGCAGCGCGGGGACAGGGAATAATGAAAAACTGTTTTTT. It translates to CASSAGTGNNEKLFF.

The chain employs TRBV6-5 and TRBJ1-6, with 7 bases matching TRBD1. The length of the CDR3 is 15 residues. The junction had 14 bases not matched to a gene; V was cut back by 7 bases and J by 11 bases. CDR1 and CDR2 from the germline V gene are MNHEY and SVGAGI. Written as DNA, the CDR3 is TGTGCCAGCACCCGACAGGGCGCCGACTCTACACCCCTCCACTTT. Protein product: CASTRQGADSTPLHF.

This clone came up once. The chain combines TRBV30 with TRBJ2-5; D remains ambiguous. The V end was cut by 7 bases, the J end by 0 bases, with 9 bases between. Per germline, CDR1 GTSNPN and CDR2 SVGIG (reference sequence). The CDR3 has 12 amino acids. CDR3 DNA: TGTGCCTACTCCGGGTACCAAGAGACCCAGTACTTC. The encoded protein is CAYSGYQETQYF.

The rearrangement links TRBV5-6 to TRBJ1-3; no definite D call. The CDR3 length is 15 residues. V was clipped by 2 bases and J by 4 bases, with 13 bases between them. Germline CDR1 is SGHDT and CDR2 is YYEEEE. In DNA form, the CDR3 reads TGTGCCAGCAGCTTCCCAAGCAGGATAGGAAACACCATATATTTT. This encodes CASSFPSRIGNTIYF.

V usage is TRBV24-1 and J usage is TRBJ2-3; tentative D call: TRBD1 (5 bases). The CDR3 is made up of 15 amino acids. Germline CDR1 and CDR2: KGHDR and SFDVKD. Between the trimmed V and J ends, which lost 3 bases and 2 bases, there was a span of 11 bases. The CDR3 loop is CATSDTDRYTDTQYF. The CDR3 DNA reads TGTGCCACCAGTGATACTGACAGATACACAGATACGCAGTATTTT.

This rearrangement joins TRBV6-1 to TRBJ1-1; no firm D call. The CDR3 is made up of 12 amino acids. Germline V gene sequence: CDR1 MNHNS, CDR2 SASEGT. Between the trimmed V and J ends, which lost 2 bases and 10 bases, there was a span of 11 bases. CDR3 loop: CASSEYRGPAFF. CDR3 DNA sequence: TGTGCCAGCAGTGAATATCGAGGTCCAGCTTTCTTT.

This clone was observed once. This chain connects TRBV5-1 to TRBJ1-1, with TRBD1 matching 7 bases. Germline V CDR1 and CDR2: SGHRS, YFSETQ. V trimming: 4 bases; J trimming: 6 bases; junction bases outside the gene matches: 9. This CDR3 comprises 14 residues. The chain's CDR3 is CASSRDRVSAEAFF. CDR3 DNA: TGCGCCAGCAGCCGAGACAGGGTTAGCGCTGAAGCTTTCTTT.

CDR3 region: CASSQTSGGQETQYF. The CDR3 DNA sequence: TGTGCCAGCAGCCAGACTAGCGGGGGCCAAGAGACCCAGTACTTC. J is TRBJ2-5 and V is TRBV4-2; 12 bases match TRBD2. With V trimmed by 3 bases and J by 1 base, 0 bases remained unmatched. The CDR3 is 15 amino acids. Germline V gives CDR1 LGHNA, CDR2 YNFKEQ.

This rearrangement joins TRBV6-2 or TRBV6-3 to TRBJ2-7; 13 nucleotides match TRBD2. Germline V gene sequence: CDR1 MNHEY, CDR2 SVGEGT. V was pared by 5 bases and J by 4 bases, with 5 bases of the junction left unmatched. This CDR3 comprises 15 residues. CDR3 bases: TGTGCCAGCAGTCCCGGGACTAGCGGGGTATACGAGCAGTACTTC. Translating it yields CASSPGTSGVYEQYF.

J is TRBJ2-3 and V is TRBV19, with a weak D call TRBD2 (6 bases). The length of the CDR3 is 16 residues. V dropped 5 bases and J dropped 6 bases, with 21 bases sitting between them. From germline, CDR1 is LNHDA and CDR2 SQIVND (reference sequence). The CDR3 region has the DNA TGTGCCAGTAGTCCCCGCCCGACATTTCGGGGGGATACGCAGTATTTT. Its translation is CASSPRPTFRGDTQYF.

The V gene is TRBV6-6, the J gene TRBJ1-3; 7 nucleotides line up with TRBD1. Trimming cost V 5 bases and J 0 bases; bases outside gene matches: 4. The CDR3 consists of 15 residues. Germline lookup yields CDR1 MNHNY and CDR2 SVGAGI (reference sequence). CDR3 sequence reads: CASSHRQGSGNTIYF. The CDR3 DNA is TGTGCCAGCAGTCACCGACAGGGCTCTGGAAACACCATATATTTT.

The CDR3 DNA reads TGTGCCAGCAGCCCTCAGGGGGCGGACTATGGCTACACCTTC. This sequence encodes CASSPQGADYGYTF. This chain links TRBV4-2 with TRBJ1-2; TRBD1 matches at 8 bases. Germline loops: CDR1 LGHNA, CDR2 YNFKEQ. J gave up 3 bases and V 4 bases, and 4 bases lay outside the gene matches. The CDR3 totals 14 residues.

The rearrangement links TRBV2 to TRBJ2-1, with unresolved D. The germline CDR1 and CDR2 sequences are SNHLY and FYNNEI. The CDR3 loop spans 14 amino acids. V lost 3 bases to trimming and J lost 5 bases, with 11 bases between them. DNA for the CDR3: TGTGCCAGCAGTGACCCCCCGTTTGACAATGAGCAGTTCTTC. Translating gives CASSDPPFDNEQFF.

This chain uses TRBV6-6 with TRBJ1-1; possibly TRBD1 for D (6 bases). Trimming took 6 bases from V and 5 from J, leaving 10 bases between them. Germline V gene lookup returns CDR1 MNHNY and CDR2 SVGAGI (reference sequence). The CDR3 is made up of 12 amino acids. The DNA of the CDR3 is TGTGCCAGCAGAGAGGGGGGGACTGAAGCTTTCTTT. Protein product: CASREGGTEAFF.

The V gene is TRBV6-4, the J gene TRBJ1-6; no definite D call. CDR1 and CDR2 from the germline V gene are MRHNA and SNTAGT. V lost 5 bases and J lost 7, with 9 bases in between. CDR3 length: 13 residues. Here the CDR3 reads CASSPNINSPLHF. CDR3 bases: TGTGCCAGCAGTCCTAATATAAATTCACCCCTCCACTTT.